In this sample, the clone carrying this TCR beta chain turned up once. How the authors handled the data: Reference gene primer amplification yielded estimated nucleated cell counts. Clones were read by immunoSEQ multiplex PCR, and TCRdb kept only the in-frame ones, dropping some. V and J calls plus clone size are reproduced from that table; the DNA served to infer D and trimming. The sample lists about 300,000 clones; roughly 89% were seen once. The Seattle patients, enrolled during active infection, were followed longitudinally. These data belong to a study of blood T cell repertoires in COVID-19. Study-wide background: Some COVID-19 samples were acute and others convalescent; all came from the United States, Italy and Spain. The cDNA or gDNA used as material had been derived from T cells, B-cell-depleted T cells, or PBMCs.

In germline, CDR1 is SEHNR, CDR2 FQNEAQ (reference sequence). CDR3 length equals 15 residues. Trimming left V 5 bases short and J 6 bases short, with 20 bases between. The TCR sequence derives from a woman in her twenties or thirties with COVID-19, enrolled during active disease. V gene TRBV7-9 combines with J gene TRBJ2-7; D possibly corresponds to TRBD2 (6 bases). Sequencing was done on a sample of peripheral blood. This CDR3 reads CASSLQGGQGGEQYF. As DNA, the CDR3 is TGTGCCAGCAGCCTCCAGGGCGGTCAGGGAGGCGAGCAGTACTTC.